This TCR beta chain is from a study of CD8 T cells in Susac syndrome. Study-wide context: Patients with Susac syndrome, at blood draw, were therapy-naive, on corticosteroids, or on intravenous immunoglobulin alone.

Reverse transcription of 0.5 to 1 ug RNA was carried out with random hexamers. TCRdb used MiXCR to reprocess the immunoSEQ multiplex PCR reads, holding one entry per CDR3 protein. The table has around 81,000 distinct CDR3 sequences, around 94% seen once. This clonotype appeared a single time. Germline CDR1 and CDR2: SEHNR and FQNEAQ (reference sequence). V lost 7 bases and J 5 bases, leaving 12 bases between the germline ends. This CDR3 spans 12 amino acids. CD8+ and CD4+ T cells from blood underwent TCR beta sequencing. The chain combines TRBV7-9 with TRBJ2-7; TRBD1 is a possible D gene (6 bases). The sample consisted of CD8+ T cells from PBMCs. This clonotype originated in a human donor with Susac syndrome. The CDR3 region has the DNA TGTGCCAGCATGGGGGACACCCACGAGCAGTACTTC. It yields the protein CASMGDTHEQYF.